The clone carrying this T cell receptor beta chain was picked up a small number of times. This record comes from a study of T-cell reconstitution after alpha-beta-depleted transplantation in children. V lost 7 bases, J lost 7 bases, and 13 bases lay in between. This CDR3 is built from 13 residues. CDR1 is MNHEY and CDR2 is SMNVEV in the germline V gene (reference sequence). Preparation of the TCRbeta library involved a method that used unique molecular identifiers. Via MiXCR, TCRdb re-called the PCR reads, giving one row per CDR3 protein. The sample shows some 500,000 distinct CDR3 sequences, about 17% of them seen only once.

The sample consisted of PBMCs from the stem cell graft donor, taken from the stem cell graft. The receptor comes from a human donor who donated a stem cell graft to a child with acute lymphoblastic leukemia. The V and J genes are TRBV27 and TRBJ1-4; the D is unclear. The CDR3 region has the DNA TGTGCCAGCAAGGGCAGGCTCGGTGAAAAACTGTTTTTT. It is translated as CASKGRLGEKLFF.